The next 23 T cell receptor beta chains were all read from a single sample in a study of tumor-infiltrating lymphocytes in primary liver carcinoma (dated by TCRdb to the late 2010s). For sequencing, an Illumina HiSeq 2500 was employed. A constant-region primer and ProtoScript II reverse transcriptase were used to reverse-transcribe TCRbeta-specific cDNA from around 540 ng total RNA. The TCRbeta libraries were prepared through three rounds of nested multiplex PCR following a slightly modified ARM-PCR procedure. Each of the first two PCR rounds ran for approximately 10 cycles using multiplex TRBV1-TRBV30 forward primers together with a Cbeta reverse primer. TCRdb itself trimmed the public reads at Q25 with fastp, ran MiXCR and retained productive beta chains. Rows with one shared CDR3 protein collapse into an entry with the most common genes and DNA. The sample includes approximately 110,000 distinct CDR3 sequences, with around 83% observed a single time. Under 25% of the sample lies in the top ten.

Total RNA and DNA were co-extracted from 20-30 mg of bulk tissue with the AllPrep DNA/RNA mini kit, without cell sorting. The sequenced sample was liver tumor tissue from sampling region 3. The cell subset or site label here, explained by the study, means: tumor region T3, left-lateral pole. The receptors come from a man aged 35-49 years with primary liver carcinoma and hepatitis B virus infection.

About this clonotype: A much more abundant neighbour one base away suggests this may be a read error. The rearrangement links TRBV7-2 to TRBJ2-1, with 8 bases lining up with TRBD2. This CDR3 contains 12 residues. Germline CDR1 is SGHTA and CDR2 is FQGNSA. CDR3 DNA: TGTGCCAACAGCCCACCGGGACTAGAGTGGTTCTTC. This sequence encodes CANSPPGLEWFF.

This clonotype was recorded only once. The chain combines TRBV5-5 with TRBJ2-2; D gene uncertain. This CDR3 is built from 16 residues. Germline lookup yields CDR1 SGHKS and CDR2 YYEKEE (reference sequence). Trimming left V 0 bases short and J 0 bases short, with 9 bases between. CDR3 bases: TGTGCCAGCAGCTTGGGCCCACCTGCGAACACCGGGGAGCTGTTTTTT. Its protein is CASSLGPPANTGELFF.

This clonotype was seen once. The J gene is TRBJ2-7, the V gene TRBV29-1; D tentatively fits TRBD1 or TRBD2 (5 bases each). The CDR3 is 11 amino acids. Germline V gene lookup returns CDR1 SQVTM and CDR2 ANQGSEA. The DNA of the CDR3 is TGCAGAGCCCTCTTCGGGGCCGAACAGTACTTC. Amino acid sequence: CRALFGAEQYF.

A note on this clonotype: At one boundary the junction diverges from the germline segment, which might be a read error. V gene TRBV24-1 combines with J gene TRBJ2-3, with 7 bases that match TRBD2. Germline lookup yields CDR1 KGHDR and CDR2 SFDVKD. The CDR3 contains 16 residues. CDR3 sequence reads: CAASGRGTTSTDMQYF. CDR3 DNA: TGTGCCGCCAGTGGGAGGGGAACGACTAGCACAGATATGCAGTATTTT.

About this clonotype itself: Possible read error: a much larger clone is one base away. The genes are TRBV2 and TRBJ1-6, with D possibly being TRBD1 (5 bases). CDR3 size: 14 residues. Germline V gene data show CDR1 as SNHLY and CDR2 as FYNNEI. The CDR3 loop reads CASGADSYSSPLHF. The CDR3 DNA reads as TGTGCCAGCGGGGCAGACTCCTATAGTTCACCCCTCCACTTT.

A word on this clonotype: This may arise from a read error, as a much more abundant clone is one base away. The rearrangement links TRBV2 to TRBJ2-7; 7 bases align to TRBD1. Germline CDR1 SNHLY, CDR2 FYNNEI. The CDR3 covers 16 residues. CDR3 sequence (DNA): TGTGCCAACAGTGAGAGTAGACAGGGTCTCTTCGGCGAGCAGTACTTC. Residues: CANSESRQGLFGEQYF.

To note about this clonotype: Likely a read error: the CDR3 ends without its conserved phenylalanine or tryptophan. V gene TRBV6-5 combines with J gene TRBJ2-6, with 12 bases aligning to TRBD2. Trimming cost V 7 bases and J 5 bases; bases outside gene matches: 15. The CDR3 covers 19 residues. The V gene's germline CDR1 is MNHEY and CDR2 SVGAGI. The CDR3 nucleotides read TGTGCCAGCAATTCGTCCGGGACTAGCGGGTATTCTAGGGCCAACGTCCTGACTTTA. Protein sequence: CASNSSGTSGYSRANVLTL.

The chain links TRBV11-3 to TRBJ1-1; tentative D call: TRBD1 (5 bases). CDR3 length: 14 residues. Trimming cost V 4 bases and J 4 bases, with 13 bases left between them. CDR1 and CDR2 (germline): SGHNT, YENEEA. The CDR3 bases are TGTGCCAGCAGCTCTGGGGCAGGAGTCACTGAAGCTTTCTTT. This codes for CASSSGAGVTEAFF.

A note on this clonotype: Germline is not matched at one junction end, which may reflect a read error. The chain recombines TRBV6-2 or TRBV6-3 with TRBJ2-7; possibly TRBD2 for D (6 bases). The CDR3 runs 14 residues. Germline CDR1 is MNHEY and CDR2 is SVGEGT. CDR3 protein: CAGKGLQEGYEQYF. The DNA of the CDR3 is TGTGCCGGCAAAGGACTACAGGAGGGCTACGAGCAGTATTTC.

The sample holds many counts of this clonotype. The CDR3 sequence is CASSTRGTLNTEAFF. The CDR3 DNA is TGTGCCAGCAGCACTAGAGGAACGCTGAACACTGAAGCTTTCTTT. V is TRBV5-8 and J is TRBJ1-1; the D is unclear. The CDR3 is 15 amino acids. Germline V gene lookup returns CDR1 SGHTS and CDR2 YDEGEE. Trimming took 4 bases from V and 0 from J, leaving 13 bases between them.

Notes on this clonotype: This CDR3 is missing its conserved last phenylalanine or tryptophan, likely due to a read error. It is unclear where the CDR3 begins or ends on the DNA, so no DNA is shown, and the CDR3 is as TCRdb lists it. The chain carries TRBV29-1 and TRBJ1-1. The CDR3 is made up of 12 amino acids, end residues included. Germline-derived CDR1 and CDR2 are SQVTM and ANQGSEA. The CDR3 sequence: CSVRRGMTEAFV.

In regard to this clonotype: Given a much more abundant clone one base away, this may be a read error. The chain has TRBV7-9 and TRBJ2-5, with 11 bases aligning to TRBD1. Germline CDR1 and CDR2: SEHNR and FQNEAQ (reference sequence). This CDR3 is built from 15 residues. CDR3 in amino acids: CVSSPRDRGQETQYF. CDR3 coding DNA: TGTGTCAGCAGCCCCCGGGACAGGGGGCAAGAGACCCAGTACTTC. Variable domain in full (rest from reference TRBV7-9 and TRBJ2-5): DTGVSQNPRHKITKRGQNVTFRCDPISEHNRLYWYRQTLGQGPEFLTYFQNEAQLEKSRLLSDRFSAERPKGSFSTLEIQRTEQGDSAMYLCVSSPRDRGQETQYFGPGTRLLVL.

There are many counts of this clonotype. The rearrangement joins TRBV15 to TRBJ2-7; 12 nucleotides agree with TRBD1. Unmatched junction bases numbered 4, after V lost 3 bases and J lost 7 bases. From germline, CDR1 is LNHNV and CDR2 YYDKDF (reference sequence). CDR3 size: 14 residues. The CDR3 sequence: CATSRGQGAREQYF. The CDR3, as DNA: TGTGCCACCAGCAGGGGACAGGGGGCGCGGGAGCAGTACTTC.

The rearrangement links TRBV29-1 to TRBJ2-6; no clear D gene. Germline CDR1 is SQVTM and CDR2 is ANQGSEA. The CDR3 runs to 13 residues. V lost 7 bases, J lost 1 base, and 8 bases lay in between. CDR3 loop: CSAAGSGANVLTF. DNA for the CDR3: TGCAGCGCTGCTGGTTCTGGGGCCAACGTCCTGACTTTC.

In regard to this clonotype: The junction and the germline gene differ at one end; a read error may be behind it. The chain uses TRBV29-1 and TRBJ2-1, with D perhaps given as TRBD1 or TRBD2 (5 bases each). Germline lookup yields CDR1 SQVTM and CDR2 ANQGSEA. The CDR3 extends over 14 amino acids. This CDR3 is CSFRGRVGGDERFF. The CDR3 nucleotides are TGCAGCTTTCGAGGCAGGGTTGGAGGCGATGAGCGGTTCTTC.

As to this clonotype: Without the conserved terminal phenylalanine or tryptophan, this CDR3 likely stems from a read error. Here the CDR3 reads CAGSVPGQGNTGELFL. CDR3 DNA: TGTGCCGGCAGCGTACCGGGACAGGGGAACACCGGGGAGCTGTTTTTA. The chain links TRBV5-6 to TRBJ2-2; the match to TRBD1 covers 9 bases. There are 16 residues in the CDR3. Per germline, CDR1 SGHDT and CDR2 YYEEEE.

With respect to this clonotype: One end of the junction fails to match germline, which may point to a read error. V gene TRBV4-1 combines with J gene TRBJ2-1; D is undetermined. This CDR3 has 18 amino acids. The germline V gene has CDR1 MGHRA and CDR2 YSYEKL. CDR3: CASSQDPQRGPTYDEQFF. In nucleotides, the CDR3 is TGCGCCAGCAGTCAAGATCCCCAACGAGGTCCCACCTACGATGAGCAGTTCTTC.

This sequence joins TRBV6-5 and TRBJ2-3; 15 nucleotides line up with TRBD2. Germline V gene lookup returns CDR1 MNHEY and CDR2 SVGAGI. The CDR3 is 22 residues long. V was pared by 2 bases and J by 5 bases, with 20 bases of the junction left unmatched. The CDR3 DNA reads TGTGCCAGCAGTTACCGCTCCCCGTTGGGGACTAGCGGGAGGTCCGGGAGAGATACGCAGTATTTT. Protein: CASSYRSPLGTSGRSGRDTQYF.

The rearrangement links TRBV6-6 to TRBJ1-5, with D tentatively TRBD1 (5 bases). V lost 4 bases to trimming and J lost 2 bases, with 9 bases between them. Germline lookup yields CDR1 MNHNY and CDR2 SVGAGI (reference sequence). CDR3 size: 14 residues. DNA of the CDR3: TGTGCCAGCAGTTTGGACAACGGCAATCAGCCCCAGCATTTT. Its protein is CASSLDNGNQPQHF.

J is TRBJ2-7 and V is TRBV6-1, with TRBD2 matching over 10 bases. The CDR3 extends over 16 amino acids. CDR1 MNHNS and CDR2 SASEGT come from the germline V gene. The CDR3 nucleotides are TGTGCTAGCTGTGAAGTACGAACTAGCGGGAAGTACGAGCAGTACTTC. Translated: CASCEVRTSGKYEQYF.

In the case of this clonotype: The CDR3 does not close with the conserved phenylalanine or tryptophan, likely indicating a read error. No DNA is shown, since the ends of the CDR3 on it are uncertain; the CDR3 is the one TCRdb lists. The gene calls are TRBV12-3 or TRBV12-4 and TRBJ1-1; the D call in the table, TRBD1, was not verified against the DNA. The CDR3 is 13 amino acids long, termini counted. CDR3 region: CASSRQLNTEASV.

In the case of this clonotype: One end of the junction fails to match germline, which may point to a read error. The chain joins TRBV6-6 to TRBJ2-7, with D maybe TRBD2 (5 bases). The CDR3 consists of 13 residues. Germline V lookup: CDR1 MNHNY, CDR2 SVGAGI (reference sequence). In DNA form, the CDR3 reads TGTGCCTGCACCCCAGGACTCTCCTACAAGCAGTACTTC. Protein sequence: CACTPGLSYKQYF.

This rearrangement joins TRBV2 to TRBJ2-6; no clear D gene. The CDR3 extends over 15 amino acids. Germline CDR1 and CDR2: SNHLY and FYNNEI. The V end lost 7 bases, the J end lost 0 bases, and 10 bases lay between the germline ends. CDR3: CASTYSSSGANVLTF. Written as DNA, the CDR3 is TGTGCCAGCACTTACAGTAGCTCTGGGGCCAACGTCCTGACTTTC. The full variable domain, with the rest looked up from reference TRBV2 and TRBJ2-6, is EPEVTQTPSHQVTQMGQEVILRCVPISNHLYFYWYRQILGQKVEFLVSFYNNEISEKSEIFDDQFSVERPDGSNFTLKIRSTKLEDSAMYFCASTYSSSGANVLTFGAGSRLTVL.